These 21 T cell receptor beta chains share one sample of origin, sequenced in a study of regulatory T cells in long-lasting Graves disease. Investigators prepared the TCR beta libraries by applying iRepertoire HTBI primers and Arm-PCR of CDR3 regions. In TCRdb, the multiplex PCR reads were re-called with MiXCR into one record per CDR3 protein. The repertoire holds approximately 540,000 distinct CDR3 sequences, more than 10% seen once, with almost 9% in the top ten. Time point noted: newly diagnosed GD, antithyroid drugs for less than 3 months. The TCR library was prepared using RNA isolated from PBMCs. These same records also appear under a second study, on T cells in Graves' hyperthyroidism and ophthalmopathy.

Sequences were derived from peripheral blood mononuclear cells (PBMCs), sampled at new diagnosis, from a patient treated with antithyroid drugs. The receptors come from a woman younger than 45 with Graves disease.

With respect to this clonotype: A far larger clone is just one base off, so this is likely a read error. This rearrangement joins TRBV5-1 to TRBJ1-1, with unresolved D. The germline CDR1 and CDR2 sequences are SGHRS and YFSETQ. The CDR3 totals 15 residues. CDR3 nucleotide sequence: TGTGCCAGCAGCTCGTGGGGTACGGTGAACACTGAAGCTTTCTTT. Residues: CASSSWGTVNTEAFF.

CDR3 sequence (DNA): TGTGCCAGCAGCGTAGGATGGGAGGACAATGAGCAGTTCTTC. Protein: CASSVGWEDNEQFF. J is TRBJ2-1 and V is TRBV9, with TRBD2 as a possible D gene (6 bases). Trimming left V 0 bases short and J 5 bases short, with 9 bases between. The CDR3 has 14 residues. The germline CDR1 and CDR2 sequences are SGDLS and YYNGEE.

This clonotype was found many times. The chain combines TRBV12-3 or TRBV12-4 with TRBJ2-3; unclear D gene. This CDR3 contains 14 residues. V gave up 0 bases and J gave up 5 bases, with 9 bases separating them. The CDR3, as DNA: TGTGCCAGCAGTTTAGCGTTTGGTCAAGATACGCAGTATTTT. Its translation: CASSLAFGQDTQYF.

This clonotype came up many times. The V call is TRBV7-3, the J call TRBJ2-1; the D gene could be TRBD1 or TRBD2 (5 bases each). The V gene lost 3 bases and the J gene lost 13 bases, with 25 bases spanning the gap. Germline CDR1 SGHTA, CDR2 FQGTGA. The CDR3 has 16 amino acids. CDR3 coding DNA: TGTGCCAGCAGCTTCTCGACCTACCCTACGGGACGAGGTCAGTTCTTC. Its translation is CASSFSTYPTGRGQFF.

The table lists this clonotype with a few counts. The CDR3 reads CASSRVAGETQYF. CDR3 coding DNA: TGTGCCAGCAGCCGGGTGGCAGGAGAGACCCAGTACTTC. V is TRBV5-4 and J is TRBJ2-5, with D unclear. Germline V gene lookup returns CDR1 SGHNT and CDR2 YYREEE (reference sequence). The CDR3 totals 13 residues. V lost 4 bases to trimming and J lost 4 bases, with 11 bases between them.

This clonotype was seen a few times. The chain links TRBV15 to TRBJ2-3, with 7 bases identical to TRBD1. The trim removed 4 bases at V and 6 bases at J, leaving 1 base unmatched. CDR3 length: 12 residues. Germline V gene data show CDR1 as LNHNV and CDR2 as YYDKDF (reference sequence). The CDR3 loop is CATSTQGDTQYF. The CDR3 DNA follows: TGTGCCACCAGCACACAGGGGGATACGCAGTATTTT.

Many counts were recorded for this clonotype. The gene calls are TRBV20-1 and TRBJ2-1, with 8 bases identical to TRBD2. Trimming cost V 2 bases and J 5 bases; bases outside gene matches: 5. The CDR3 spans 14 residues. Germline lookup yields CDR1 DFQATT and CDR2 SNEGSKA (reference sequence). In nucleotides, the CDR3 is TGCAGTGCTAGACCCGGGGGGGCTGACAATGAGCAGTTCTTC. Encoded protein: CSARPGGADNEQFF.

This clonotype was counted between two and nine times. A much bigger clone sits one base away, suggesting this may be a read error. The V and J genes are TRBV4-2 and TRBJ2-3, with D possibly TRBD1 on 6 matching bases. The DNA end is more similar to TRBJ1-5, so the J call may be wrong. From germline, CDR1 is LGHNA and CDR2 YNFKEQ. The CDR3 covers 14 residues. The CDR3 is CASSQDLEQGPQHF. Here the CDR3 DNA reads TGTGCCAGCAGCCAAGATCTGGAACAGGGACCGCAGCATTTT.

This clonotype has at least ten counts. This sequence joins TRBV12-3 or TRBV12-4 and TRBJ2-3, with 8 nucleotides matching TRBD1. This CDR3 comprises 15 residues. J gave up 2 bases and V 7 bases, and 8 bases lay outside the gene matches. Written as DNA, the CDR3 is TGTGCCAGCAATAACGGACAGGGATACACAGATACGCAGTATTTT. Protein product: CASNNGQGYTDTQYF.

At least ten counts were recorded for this clonotype. The genes are TRBV7-8 and TRBJ1-1, with a possible D match to TRBD1 (6 bases). Between the trimmed V and J ends, which lost 6 bases and 5 bases, there was a span of 16 bases. This CDR3 is built from 14 residues. Germline V lookup: CDR1 SGHVS, CDR2 FQNEAQ. The CDR3 DNA follows: TGTGCCAGCAGACGCGACCCCCAGGGGACTGAAGCTTTCTTT. It codes for CASRRDPQGTEAFF.

This clonotype appeared a few times. The chain is built from TRBV6-1 and TRBJ2-4, with D uncertain. V lost 5 bases and J lost 8, with 16 bases in between. This CDR3 contains 14 residues. Looked up from germline, CDR1 is MNHNS and CDR2 is SASEGT. CDR3 bases: TGTGCCAGCAGTCTCTTAGGCAGTAGAGACATTCAGTACTTC. Its translation is CASSLLGSRDIQYF.

This clonotype was seen ten or more times. The chain couples TRBV28 to TRBJ2-7; the match to TRBD1 covers 10 bases. Germline CDR1 is MDHEN and CDR2 is SYDVKM. J lost 4 bases, V lost 8 bases, and 5 bases had no gene match. The CDR3 covers 13 residues. The CDR3 reads CASGGQGRYEQYF. In nucleotides, the CDR3 is TGTGCCAGCGGGGGACAGGGGAGATACGAGCAGTACTTC.

CDR3 bases: TGTGCCACCAGCAGATTTGGGGGGCAGGGCGGATTCAGAGAAAAACTGTTTTTT. This translates into CATSRFGGQGGFREKLFF. The gene calls are TRBV15 and TRBJ1-4, with D possibly TRBD1 on 6 matching bases. The CDR3 consists of 18 residues. Between the trimmed V and J ends, which lost 2 bases and 8 bases, there was a span of 24 bases. Germline V gives CDR1 LNHNV, CDR2 YYDKDF (reference sequence).

V and J are TRBV28 and TRBJ2-7, with 10 bases aligning to TRBD2. CDR1 is MDHEN, CDR2 SYDVKM, per germline. The CDR3 has 15 residues. J was trimmed by 3 bases and V by 4 bases; bases with no gene match: 6. CDR3 in DNA: TGTGCCAGCAGTTCCCAAGCGGGAGGGCTCTACGAGCAGTACTTC. Translated, it gives CASSSQAGGLYEQYF.

The genes are TRBV18 and TRBJ1-2; D unclear. Germline V gene lookup returns CDR1 KGHSH and CDR2 LQKENI. CDR3 length: 13 amino acids. Deletions cut 1 base from V and 6 bases from J, with 9 bases between. The CDR3 DNA is TGTGCCAGCTCACCACGGGAGGTTGATGGCTACACCTTC. Protein sequence: CASSPREVDGYTF.

The CDR3 DNA follows: TGCGCCAGCAGAGGTCTAGGTAGGGTCTTTGGCACAGATACGCAGTATTTT. This translates into CASRGLGRVFGTDTQYF. The chain recombines TRBV5-1 with TRBJ2-3; D not resolved. The V gene lost 5 bases and the J gene lost 1 base, with 20 bases spanning the gap. The germline V gene encodes CDR1 SGHRS and CDR2 YFSETQ. This CDR3 region has 17 residues. Supplemented by reference TRBV5-1 and TRBJ2-3, the full variable domain reads KAGVTQTPRYLIKTRGQQVTLSCSPISGHRSVSWYQQTPGQGLQFLFEYFSETQRNKGNFPGRFSGRQFSNSRSEMNVSTLELGDSALYLCASRGLGRVFGTDTQYFGPGTRLTVL.

This clonotype was picked up many times. V usage is TRBV20-1 and J usage is TRBJ1-1, with D uncertain. The V end was cut by 2 bases, the J end by 5 bases, with 6 bases between. CDR3 length equals 11 residues. Germline V gene lookup returns CDR1 DFQATT and CDR2 SNEGSKA (reference sequence). The chain's CDR3 is CSARQSTEAFF. The CDR3 bases are TGCAGTGCTAGACAGTCTACTGAAGCTTTCTTT.

Many counts were recorded for this clonotype. The CDR3, as DNA: TGTGCCAGCAGAAGAGACAGGGGTACTAATGAAAAACTGTTTTTT. This sequence encodes CASRRDRGTNEKLFF. This chain connects TRBV2 to TRBJ1-4, with 8 nucleotides matching TRBD1. Germline V lookup: CDR1 SNHLY, CDR2 FYNNEI. V lost 6 bases to trimming and J lost 2 bases; unmatched junction nucleotides: 5. This CDR3 region has 15 residues.

CDR3 amino acids: CASRSPWGEQFF. CDR3 sequence (DNA): TGTGCCAGCAGATCGCCATGGGGTGAGCAGTTCTTC. The V call is TRBV7-9, the J call TRBJ2-1; no firm D call. CDR3 length: 12 amino acids. Germline CDR1 and CDR2: SEHNR and FQNEAQ (reference sequence). Trimming stripped 6 bases from V and 9 bases from J, with 12 bases between.

The sample holds many counts of this clonotype. This chain uses TRBV2 with TRBJ2-2, with D maybe TRBD2 (5 bases). This CDR3 contains 16 residues. V was pared by 3 bases and J by 2 bases, with 13 bases between. The germline CDR1 and CDR2 sequences are SNHLY and FYNNEI. Here the CDR3 reads CASSDKAAENTGELFF. The CDR3, as DNA: TGTGCCAGCAGTGATAAAGCGGCGGAAAACACCGGGGAGCTGTTTTTT.

This clonotype was seen repeatedly, ten times or more. The chain recombines TRBV24-1 with TRBJ2-7, with 9 bases lining up with TRBD2. The length of the CDR3 is 18 residues. The junction had 13 bases not matched to a gene; V was cut back by 2 bases and J by 3 bases. Per the germline V gene, CDR1 is KGHDR and CDR2 is SFDVKD. For the CDR3, the DNA is TGTGCCACCAGTGATTGCGGGAGGGCCTTGGCGGTGCACTACGAGCAGTACTTC. This gives the protein CATSDCGRALAVHYEQYF.